The present T cell receptor beta chain was sequenced within a study of cytotoxic CD8 clonotypes in ibrutinib-treated CLL. On the study more broadly: Among patients, 24 responded partially and 2 completely; 14 then stayed remitted and approximately twelve progressed after median approximately 72 months.

Study results and limitations: Public clonotypes were uncommon and contracted or stayed stable on treatment. Clonality rose at ibrutinib response, held steady in sustained remission, and fell toward baseline at progression.

The V gene's germline CDR1 is MGHDK and CDR2 SYGVNS. The V end lost 1 base, the J end lost 4 bases, and 6 bases lay between the germline ends. The CDR3 length is 13 residues. Notes on this clone: Its antigen is unknown.

TCRdb keeps only in-frame clones here, not all; method: immunoSEQ multiplex PCR. The repertoire holds about 200,000 clones, with 55% to 85% as singletons. Sequences were derived from PBMCs, sampled after 24 months of ibrutinib treatment. The chain couples TRBV25-1 to TRBJ2-3; D is ambiguous. The origin of this receptor is a human donor with chronic lymphocytic leukemia. CDR3 DNA: TGTGCCAGCAGTGAATTACCGTCAGATACGCAGTATTTT. This encodes CASSELPSDTQYF.